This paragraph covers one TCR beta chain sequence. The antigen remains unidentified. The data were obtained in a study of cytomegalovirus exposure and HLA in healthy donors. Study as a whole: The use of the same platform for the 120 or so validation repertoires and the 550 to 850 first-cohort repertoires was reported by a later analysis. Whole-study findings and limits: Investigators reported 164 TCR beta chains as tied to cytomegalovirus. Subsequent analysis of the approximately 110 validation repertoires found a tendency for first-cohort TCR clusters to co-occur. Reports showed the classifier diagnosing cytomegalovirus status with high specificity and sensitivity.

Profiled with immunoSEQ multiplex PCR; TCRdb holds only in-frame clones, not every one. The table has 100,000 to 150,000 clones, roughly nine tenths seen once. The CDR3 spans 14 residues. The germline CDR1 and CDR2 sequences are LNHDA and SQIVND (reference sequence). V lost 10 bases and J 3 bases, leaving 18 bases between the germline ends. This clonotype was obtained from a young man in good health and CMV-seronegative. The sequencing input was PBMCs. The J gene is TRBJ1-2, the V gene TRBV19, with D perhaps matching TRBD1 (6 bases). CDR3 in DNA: TGTGCCACTAAGGGACACCCAGCTGACTATGGCTACACCTTC. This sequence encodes CATKGHPADYGYTF. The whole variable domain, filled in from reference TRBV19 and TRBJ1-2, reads DGGITQSPKYLFRKEGQNVTLSCEQNLNHDAMYWYRQDPGQGLRLIYYSQIVNDFQKGDIAEGYSVSREKKESFPLTVTSAQKNPTAFYLCATKGHPADYGYTFGSGTRLTVV.